The T cell receptor (beta chain) described here comes from a study of cytomegalovirus exposure and HLA in healthy donors. PCR employed 60 Vbeta and 13 Jbeta primers. Sequencing used immunoSEQ multiplex PCR; TCRdb keeps in-frame clones, though not all of them. The data show about 140,000 clones, approximately 82% seen once. This clone was seen a single time. Germline CDR1 LGHNA, CDR2 YNFKEQ. CDR3 length: 16 residues. Trimming took 3 bases from V and 10 from J; bases not matched to a gene: 13. This clonotype originated in a woman aged 55-69 years in good health and CMV-seropositive. V usage is TRBV4-2 and J usage is TRBJ2-1; TRBD2 agrees at 9 bases. The sequencing sample was made of PBMCs. The CDR3 nucleotides read TGTGCCAGCAGCCAGGAGCCTCTAGCGGGGCTAGGGGAGCAGTTCTTC. Its translation: CASSQEPLAGLGEQFF.